This T cell receptor beta chain was observed in a study of blood T cells in healthy people across ages. Study information: Through template switching, about one barcoded beta molecule was captured per two T cells, as measured in model experiments.

The CDR3 totals 15 residues. CDR1 is MDHEN and CDR2 is SYDVKM in the germline V gene. With 6 bases removed from V and 9 bases from J, the gap between germline ends came to 18 bases. Combining a sample-barcoded 5' primer with a J-beta primer mix, a second PCR ran for roughly 7 to 12 cycles. Each TCR beta cDNA got a 12-nucleotide random molecular identifier. TCRdb fed the 5' RACE reads into MiXCR, producing one record per CDR3 protein. The data contain around 1,000,000 distinct CDR3 sequences, under 40% of them singletons. This clonotype was seen only a few times. Its antigen is currently unknown. Study-wide points: Total diversity from one million sequenced T cells was likely underestimated. Across the age range, TCR beta diversity per million T cells fell in a roughly linear way.

J is TRBJ1-6 and V is TRBV28; maybe TRBD1 (5 bases). Sequencing was carried out using blood. The receptor's source is a man in his late teens or twenties in good health. This chain's CDR3 is CASRRDSSTTSPLHF. CDR3 nucleotide sequence: TGTGCCAGCAGGAGGGACTCTTCCACAACTTCACCCCTCCACTTT.